The source of this TCR beta chain is a study of cytomegalovirus exposure and HLA in healthy donors. Study summary: The early release's HLA-typed donors yielded 78 million or so unique TCRs. Study conclusions and caveats: It has been reported that TCR beta sequences accurately predicted the HLA-A and HLA-B alleles of most subjects. The authors listed 150 or so TCR beta chains as cytomegalovirus-associated.

Trimming took 1 base from V and 2 from J; bases not matched to a gene: 0. The CDR3 length is 15 residues. CDR1 and CDR2 (germline): LGHNA, YNFKEQ. The PCR had 60 Vbeta and 13 Jbeta primers. The table came from immunoSEQ multiplex PCR; TCRdb's copy has only in-frame clones and leaves some out. The data show some 140,000 clones, about 86% seen once. This clone qualifies as large. As yet, its antigen is unknown. The V call is TRBV4-2, the J call TRBJ2-7; TRBD2 matches at 12 bases. This clonotype was sampled from a woman in her 30s in good health and CMV-seronegative. The specimen was PBMCs. The CDR3 sequence: CASSQGLAGAYEQYF. CDR3 coding DNA: TGTGCCAGCAGCCAAGGACTAGCGGGAGCCTACGAGCAGTACTTC.